Each of the 9 T cell receptor beta chains below was sequenced from the same sample in a study of T-cell memory formation after mild COVID-19. MiXCR, run by TCRdb on the 5' RACE reads, gives a single entry per CDR3 protein. The repertoire holds 430,000 or so distinct CDR3 sequences, around 25% seen once, with about an eighth in the top ten. The sequenced material came from PBMCs or a T cell subset sorted from them (not recorded which). These receptors came from an adult woman who had mild COVID-19 (a few samples of this study predate the infection). Cell type and time point are not known.

The genes are TRBV4-1 and TRBJ2-1; D gene unclear. V was clipped by 1 base and J by 9 bases, with 7 bases between them. CDR3 length: 12 residues. Germline V gene sequence: CDR1 MGHRA, CDR2 YSYEKL. In nucleotides, the CDR3 is TGCGCCAGCAGCCAAGGGCCGGCTGAGCAGTTCTTC. As protein: CASSQGPAEQFF.

This clonotype was found a few times. V and J are TRBV9 and TRBJ1-2, with D possibly matching TRBD1 (5 bases). Trimming stripped 4 bases from V and 7 bases from J, with 17 bases between. Germline CDR1 reads SGDLS; CDR2 reads YYNGEE. CDR3 size: 14 residues. The CDR3 here is CASSPNLGVGGYTF. In DNA form, the CDR3 reads TGTGCCAGCAGCCCCAACTTGGGGGTAGGTGGCTACACCTTC.

The chain couples TRBV20-1 to TRBJ2-7; 10 bases line up with TRBD1. The J segment lost 5 bases and the V segment lost 4 bases, leaving 8 bases of the junction unmatched. This CDR3 contains 14 residues. Germline V CDR1 and CDR2: DFQATT, SNEGSKA (reference sequence). CDR3 sequence (DNA): TGCAGTGCTATCCCCGACAGGGGGCGGCACGAGCAGTACTTC. It specifies CSAIPDRGRHEQYF.

The rearrangement links TRBV2 to TRBJ1-5; D is unclear. Trimming pared 5 bases from V and 5 bases from J, leaving 19 bases between. The CDR3 contains 16 residues. CDR1 and CDR2 (germline): SNHLY, FYNNEI. The DNA for the CDR3 is TGTGCCAGCAGTCGCCCGAACGGTGTCAACGATCAGCCCCAGCATTTT. Protein: CASSRPNGVNDQPQHF. The whole variable domain, filled in from reference TRBV2 and TRBJ1-5, reads EPEVTQTPSHQVTQMGQEVILRCVPISNHLYFYWYRQILGQKVEFLVSFYNNEISEKSEIFDDQFSVERPDGSNFTLKIRSTKLEDSAMYFCASSRPNGVNDQPQHFGDGTRLSIL.

This clonotype was counted only a few times. This chain uses TRBV4-2 with TRBJ1-4; the D is unclear. The germline V gene has CDR1 LGHNA and CDR2 YNFKEQ. This CDR3 comprises 18 residues. The V gene lost 0 bases and the J gene lost 6 bases, with 20 bases spanning the gap. CDR3 DNA: TGTGCCAGCAGCCAAGAATTTAGTACGGCACTATGGGATGAAAAACTGTTTTTT. Residues: CASSQEFSTALWDEKLFF.

This clonotype was seen a handful of times. The chain recombines TRBV5-6 with TRBJ2-5, with D maybe TRBD2 (5 bases). Trimming left V 4 bases short and J 0 bases short, with 13 bases between. This CDR3 region has 15 residues. The germline V gene encodes CDR1 SGHDT and CDR2 YYEEEE. This chain's CDR3 is CASSHLLGDQETQYF. The CDR3 DNA is TGTGCCAGCAGCCATCTACTAGGAGACCAAGAGACCCAGTACTTC.

The rearrangement links TRBV12-3 or TRBV12-4 to TRBJ2-1; D is possibly TRBD2 (6 bases). The CDR3 is 12 residues long. V was cut by 7 bases and J by 7 bases, with 11 bases left in between. DNA of the CDR3: TGTGCCAGCATTTCGGGACTGAATGAGCAGTTCTTC. Translating gives CASISGLNEQFF.

This clonotype appeared a few times. The gene calls are TRBV12-3 or TRBV12-4 and TRBJ1-2; D is unclear. This CDR3 is built from 12 residues. Trimming removed 3 bases from V and 7 bases from J, with 9 bases in between. As DNA, the CDR3 is TGTGCCAGCAGTTTCATCGGTGGTGGCTACACCTTC. This sequence encodes CASSFIGGGYTF.

This clonotype was detected only a few times. This chain joins TRBV2 and TRBJ2-3; perhaps D is TRBD1 or TRBD2 (7 bases each). The CDR3 spans 15 residues. Trimming left V 6 bases short and J 2 bases short, with 15 bases between. The germline CDR1 and CDR2 sequences are SNHLY and FYNNEI. In nucleotides, the CDR3 is TGTGCCAGCAGCGTCGGGGGGACAGCCACAGATACGCAGTATTTT. It translates to CASSVGGTATDTQYF.